This record concerns one TCR beta chain sequence. It lacks a known antigen. Base qualities were left out, and no much larger clone turns up one base away. Sequencing was performed on an Illumina NovaSeq 6000. TCR cDNA was synthesized by 5'RACE template switching, through which a universal primer site and unique molecular identifiers were introduced. cDNA synthesis was primed from both the TCR alpha and TCR beta constant segments. Two PCR steps were used to amplify libraries, with sample barcodes and sequencing adapters being added in the second step. Libraries were sequenced on Illumina HiSeq 2500 (2x100 bp) or NovaSeq (2x150 bp). As for how the authors treated the data: Reads were demultiplexed and collapsed into UMI consensus sequences with MIGEC, and V(D)J alignment was performed with MiXCR. Vaccine-responding clonotypes were identified with edgeR using replicate PBMC samples, with FDR below 0.01 and a log2 fold change above 5 up to day 15 being required. Each bulk clonotype was labeled CD4 or CD8 based on which sequenced repertoire, CD4 or CD8, contained the clonotype at higher abundance. In TCRdb, the public reads were trimmed at Q25 with fastp and aligned with MiXCR, with productive beta chains retained. Each record represents a unique CDR3 protein, reported with the most common genes and DNA among its rows. These V and J calls are TCRdb output, not the study's own analysis. This sample gives about 170,000 distinct CDR3 sequences in total; around 10% of them show up just once. The ten largest clones capture just over 35% of the sample.

In the paper's terms, the treatment or condition label means: live attenuated yellow fever vaccine strain. PBMCs were isolated from peripheral blood using a standard Ficoll-Paque protocol. Dynabeads CD4 and CD8 positive selection kits were used to isolate the CD4 and CD8 T-cell fractions. TriZol was used to extract RNA from bulk PBMCs, CD4 and CD8 fractions, and dextramer-positive and dextramer-negative fractions. The CDR3 holds 15 amino acids from the cysteine to the phenylalanine. The kept DNA is CDR3 alone, 45 bases in frame from the first base. The germline V end is reduced by 2 bases and the J end by 5 bases; junction bases left unmatched: 8. CDR1 and CDR2 (LGHDT, YNNKEL) derive from the germline V gene (reference sequence). The sample is drawn from a study of T cells after yellow fever vaccination (dated by TCRdb to the late 2010s). About the investigation overall: The SMART-Seq v4 Ultra Low Input RNA kit was used to prepare libraries from fractions with low cell numbers. Bulk TCR alpha and beta repertoires were sequenced longitudinally to track T-cell clones before and after primary and booster YFV17D yellow fever vaccination. Blood was drawn at multiple timepoints before and after primary and secondary immunization, with bulk PBMC replicates and cell subsets isolated. Two healthy male donors made up the cohort, one aged 18 to 30 years and the other aged 30 to 39 years.

What the authors observed across the whole study: A small share of clonotypes was detected in both CD4 and CD8 compartments, with the overlap likely arising from convergent recombination. Most clones expanded after primary vaccination were re-detected after the booster (around 96% of CD4 and roughly 87% of CD8), suggesting broad memory maintenance. Computational filtering was needed because FACS-sorted repertoires could contain abundant contaminating clonotypes from the bulk population. Compared with the primary T-cell response, the secondary T-cell response was weaker but faster, peaking on day 5 rather than day 15. Because the study included only a couple of donors, the extent to which the findings can be generalized is limited.

Sequenced here: CD8+ T cells sorted from PBMCs, sampled 15 days after the yellow fever booster vaccination. The chain is assembled from TRBV3-1 and TRBJ1-1; 7 junctional bases match TRBD1. The sequence came from a man between 18 and 35 years old who received the YFV17D yellow fever vaccine. The CDR3 amino acid sequence is: CASSQFQDRHTEAFF. The nucleotides read TGTGCCAGCAGCCAATTCCAGGACAGGCATACTGAAGCTTTCTTT.